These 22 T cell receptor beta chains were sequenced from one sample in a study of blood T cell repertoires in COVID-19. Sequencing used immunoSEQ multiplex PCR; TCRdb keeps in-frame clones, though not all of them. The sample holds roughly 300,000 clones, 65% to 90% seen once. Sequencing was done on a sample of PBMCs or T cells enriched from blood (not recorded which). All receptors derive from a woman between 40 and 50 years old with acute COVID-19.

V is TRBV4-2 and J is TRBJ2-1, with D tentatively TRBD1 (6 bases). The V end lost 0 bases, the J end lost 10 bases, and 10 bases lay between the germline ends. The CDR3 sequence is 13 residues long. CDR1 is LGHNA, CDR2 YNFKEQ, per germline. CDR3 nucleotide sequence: TGTGCCAGCAGCCAAGAGGTGGGGGCCGAGCAGTTCTTC. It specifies CASSQEVGAEQFF.

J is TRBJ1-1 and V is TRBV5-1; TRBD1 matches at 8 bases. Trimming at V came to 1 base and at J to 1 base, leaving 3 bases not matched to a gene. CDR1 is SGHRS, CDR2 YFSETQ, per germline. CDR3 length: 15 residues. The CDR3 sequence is CASSLQGAPNTEAFF. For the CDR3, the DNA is TGCGCCAGCAGCTTGCAGGGGGCCCCGAACACTGAAGCTTTCTTT.

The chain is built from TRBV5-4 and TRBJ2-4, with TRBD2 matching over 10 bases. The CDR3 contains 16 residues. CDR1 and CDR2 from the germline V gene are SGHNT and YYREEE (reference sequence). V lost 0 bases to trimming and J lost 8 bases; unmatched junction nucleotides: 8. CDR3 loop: CASSLGSGRPGDIQYF. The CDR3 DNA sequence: TGTGCCAGCAGCTTGGGTAGCGGGAGGCCAGGCGACATTCAGTACTTC.

CDR3 sequence: CASSLGTGLREQYF. As DNA, the CDR3 is TGTGCCAGCAGCTTAGGGACAGGGTTGCGCGAGCAGTACTTC. The chain has TRBV11-1 and TRBJ2-7, with TRBD1 matching over 8 bases. Germline V gene lookup returns CDR1 SGHAT and CDR2 FQDESV (reference sequence). CDR3 length: 14 amino acids. The V segment lost 1 base and the J segment 6 bases; nucleotides outside the gene matches: 5.

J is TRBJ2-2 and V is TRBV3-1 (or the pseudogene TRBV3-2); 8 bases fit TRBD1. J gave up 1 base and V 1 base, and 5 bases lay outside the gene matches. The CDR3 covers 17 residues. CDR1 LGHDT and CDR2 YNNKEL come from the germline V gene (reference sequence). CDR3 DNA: TGTGCCAGCAGCCAAGGGCGGACAGGGTGGAACACCGGGGAGCTGTTTTTT. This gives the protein CASSQGRTGWNTGELFF.

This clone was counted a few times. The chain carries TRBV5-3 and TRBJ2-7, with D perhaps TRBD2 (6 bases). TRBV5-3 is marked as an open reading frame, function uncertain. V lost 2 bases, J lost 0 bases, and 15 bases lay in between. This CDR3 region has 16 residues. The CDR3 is CARSFGLREFSYEQYF. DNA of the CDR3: TGTGCCAGAAGCTTCGGACTACGAGAATTCTCCTACGAGCAGTACTTC.

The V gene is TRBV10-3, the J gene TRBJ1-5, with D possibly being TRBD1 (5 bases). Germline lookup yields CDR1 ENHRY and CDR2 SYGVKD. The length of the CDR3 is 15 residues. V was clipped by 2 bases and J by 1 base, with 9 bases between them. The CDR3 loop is CAISEGRASNQPQHF. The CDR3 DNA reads TGTGCCATCAGTGAGGGCAGGGCGAGCAATCAGCCCCAGCATTTT.

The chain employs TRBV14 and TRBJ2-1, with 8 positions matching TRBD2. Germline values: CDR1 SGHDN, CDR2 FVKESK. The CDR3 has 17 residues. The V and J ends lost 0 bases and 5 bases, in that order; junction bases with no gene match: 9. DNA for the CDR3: TGTGCCAGCAGCCAAGATAGGAGCGGGAGTTTCCACAATGAGCAGTTCTTC. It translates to CASSQDRSGSFHNEQFF.

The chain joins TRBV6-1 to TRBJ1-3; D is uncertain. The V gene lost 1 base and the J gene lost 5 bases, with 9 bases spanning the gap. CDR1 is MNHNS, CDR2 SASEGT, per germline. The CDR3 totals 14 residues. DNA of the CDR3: TGTGCCAGCAGTGAAGGGGGAGCTCGAAACACCATATATTTT. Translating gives CASSEGGARNTIYF.

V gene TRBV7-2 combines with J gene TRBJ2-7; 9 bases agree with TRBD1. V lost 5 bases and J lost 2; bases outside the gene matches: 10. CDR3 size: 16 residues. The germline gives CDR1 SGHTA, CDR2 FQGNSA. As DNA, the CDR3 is TGTGCCAGCAGCCAAACCGGGACAGGGAGGACCTACGAGCAGTACTTC. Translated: CASSQTGTGRTYEQYF. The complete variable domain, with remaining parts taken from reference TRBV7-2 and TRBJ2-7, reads GAGVSQSPSNKVTEKGKDVELRCDPISGHTALYWYRQSLGQGLEFLIYFQGNSAPDKSGLPSDRFSAERTGGSVSTLTIQRTQQEDSAVYLCASSQTGTGRTYEQYFGPGTRLTVT.

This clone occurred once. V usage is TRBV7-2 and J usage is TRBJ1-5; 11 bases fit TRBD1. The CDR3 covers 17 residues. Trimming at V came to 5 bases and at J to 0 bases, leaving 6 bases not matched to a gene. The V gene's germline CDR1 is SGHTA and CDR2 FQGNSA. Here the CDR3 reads CASSISGTGGSNQPQHF. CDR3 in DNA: TGTGCCAGCAGCATCAGTGGGACAGGGGGTAGCAATCAGCCCCAGCATTTT.

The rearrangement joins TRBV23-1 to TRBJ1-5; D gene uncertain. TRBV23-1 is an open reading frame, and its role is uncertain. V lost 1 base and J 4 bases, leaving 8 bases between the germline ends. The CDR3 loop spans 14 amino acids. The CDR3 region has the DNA TGCGCCAGCAGTCAATATGGCTCTAATCAGCCCCAGCATTTT. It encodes CASSQYGSNQPQHF.

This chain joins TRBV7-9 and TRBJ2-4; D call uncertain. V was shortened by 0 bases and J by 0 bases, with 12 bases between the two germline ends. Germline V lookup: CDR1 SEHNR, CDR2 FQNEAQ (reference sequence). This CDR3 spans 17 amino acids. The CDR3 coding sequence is TGTGCCAGCAGCTTAGCGTCAGTTACCCTAGCCAAAAACATTCAGTACTTC. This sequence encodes CASSLASVTLAKNIQYF.

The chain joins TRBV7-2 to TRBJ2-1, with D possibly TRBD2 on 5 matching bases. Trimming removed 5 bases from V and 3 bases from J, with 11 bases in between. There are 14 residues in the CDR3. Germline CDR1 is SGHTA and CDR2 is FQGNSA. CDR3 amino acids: CASSKVGVYNEQFF. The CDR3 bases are TGTGCCAGCAGCAAAGTCGGGGTCTACAATGAGCAGTTCTTC.

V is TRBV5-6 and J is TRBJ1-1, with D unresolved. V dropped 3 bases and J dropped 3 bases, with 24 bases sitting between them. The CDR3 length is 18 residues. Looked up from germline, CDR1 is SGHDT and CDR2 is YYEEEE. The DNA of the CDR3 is TGTGCCAGCAGCTACCCGACACCCCTCGCGCAAGGCCACACTGAAGCTTTCTTT. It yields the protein CASSYPTPLAQGHTEAFF.

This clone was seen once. This chain's CDR3 is CASSLYGGSSETQYF. In DNA form, the CDR3 reads TGTGCCAGCAGTTTATATGGCGGGAGCTCAGAGACCCAGTACTTC. The V gene is TRBV27, the J gene TRBJ2-5; 7 positions match TRBD2. CDR1 is MNHEY and CDR2 is SMNVEV in the germline V gene (reference sequence). The CDR3 contains 15 residues. The V and J ends lost 1 base and 4 bases, in that order; junction bases with no gene match: 6.

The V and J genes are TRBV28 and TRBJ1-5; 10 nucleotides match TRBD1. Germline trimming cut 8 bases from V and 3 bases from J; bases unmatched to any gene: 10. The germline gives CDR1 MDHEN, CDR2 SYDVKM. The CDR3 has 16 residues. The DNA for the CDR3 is TGTGCCAGCTCAACCACCGGGACAGGGGACAATCAGCCCCAGCATTTT. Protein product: CASSTTGTGDNQPQHF.

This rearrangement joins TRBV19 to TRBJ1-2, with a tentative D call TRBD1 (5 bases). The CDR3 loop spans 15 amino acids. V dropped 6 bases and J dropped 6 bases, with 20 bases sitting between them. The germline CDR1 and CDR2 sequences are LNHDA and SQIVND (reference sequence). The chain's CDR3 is CASSPGGKGRDGYTF. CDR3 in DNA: TGTGCCAGTAGCCCCGGGGGGAAGGGGCGCGATGGCTACACCTTC.

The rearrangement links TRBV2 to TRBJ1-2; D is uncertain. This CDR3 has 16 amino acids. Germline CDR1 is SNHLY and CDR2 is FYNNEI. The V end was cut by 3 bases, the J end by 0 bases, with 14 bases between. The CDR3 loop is CASSEVPGFANYGYTF. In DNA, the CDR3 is TGTGCCAGCAGTGAGGTCCCAGGTTTTGCTAACTATGGCTACACCTTC.

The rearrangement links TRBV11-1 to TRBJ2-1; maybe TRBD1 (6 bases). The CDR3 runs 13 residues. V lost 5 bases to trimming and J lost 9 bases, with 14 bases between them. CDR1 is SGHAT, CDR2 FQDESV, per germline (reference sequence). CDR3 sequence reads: CASSTTGLGEQFF. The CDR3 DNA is TGTGCCAGCAGCACCACAGGGTTGGGTGAGCAGTTCTTC.

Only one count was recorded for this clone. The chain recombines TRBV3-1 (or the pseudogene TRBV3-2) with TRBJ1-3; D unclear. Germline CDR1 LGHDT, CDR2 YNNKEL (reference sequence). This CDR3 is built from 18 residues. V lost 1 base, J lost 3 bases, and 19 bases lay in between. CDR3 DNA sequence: TGTGCCAGCAGCCAAGTAGGGTTCGCCGTCGGGAGTGGAAACACCATATATTTT. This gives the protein CASSQVGFAVGSGNTIYF.

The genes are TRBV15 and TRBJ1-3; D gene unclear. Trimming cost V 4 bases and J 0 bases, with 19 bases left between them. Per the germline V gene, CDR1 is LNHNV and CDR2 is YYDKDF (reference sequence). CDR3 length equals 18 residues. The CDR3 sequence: CATSKRLARRGSGNTIYF. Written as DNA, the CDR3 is TGTGCCACCAGCAAGAGATTGGCTCGGCGCGGCTCTGGAAACACCATATATTTT.